The rows below give T cell receptor beta chains drawn from one sample of a study of T-cell memory formation after mild COVID-19. TCRdb used MiXCR to reprocess the 5' RACE reads, holding one entry per CDR3 protein. The top ten clones hold 22% of a sample with 200,000 to 250,000 distinct CDR3 sequences, roughly a tenth of them seen once. Sequencing used PBMCs or a T cell subset sorted from them (not recorded which). The receptors come from a man aged 18 to 30 who had mild COVID-19 (a few samples of this study predate the infection). Cell type and time point are not known. The CDR3 runs from the conserved cysteine through the conserved F or W. The D gene is left open where the match is weak. Not every row has a clone size; where given, it reads once, few, many or a size class.

TRBJ1-2 TRBV12-3/TRBV12-4 few TRBD1 CASTPTGFNYGYTF
TRBJ2-3 TRBV6-2/TRBV6-3 few TRBD2 CASSWRRGGVDTQYF
TRBJ1-3 TRBV18 few TRBD1 CASSDGQGISGNTIYF
TRBJ1-2 TRBV3-1 NA NA CASGEGRARSYGYTF
TRBJ2-3 TRBV9 few NA CASSVRGSTDTQYF
TRBJ1-1 TRBV20-1 few NA CSARGRTGRSAEAFF
TRBJ2-3 TRBV7-9 few NA CASSRGTVSADTQYF
TRBJ2-5 TRBV29-1 NA NA CSVNGEETQYF
TRBJ2-2 TRBV5-5 few NA CASSDGRISRTGELFF
TRBJ1-5 TRBV6-2/TRBV6-3 few NA CASSQIDGNQPQHF